One and the same sample provided the 20 T cell receptor beta chains below, sequenced in a study of T cells in Graves' hyperthyroidism and ophthalmopathy. From RNA transcripts, TCR beta CDR3 regions were amplified. Researchers ran a first-round RT-PCR on the TCR CDR3 using the HTBI primer set. Via MiXCR, TCRdb re-called the multiplex PCR reads, giving one row per CDR3 protein. The sample contains about 350,000 distinct CDR3 sequences, 15% to 20% of which appear only once. Sequencing input: blood. The receptor set was obtained from a woman in her forties with Graves' ophthalmopathy.

At least ten counts were recorded for this clonotype. This chain joins TRBV15 and TRBJ1-5; D is perhaps TRBD1 (6 bases). This CDR3 has 15 residues. V lost 0 bases to trimming and J lost 3 bases, with 9 bases between them. Germline V gene data show CDR1 as LNHNV and CDR2 as YYDKDF (reference sequence). CDR3 sequence reads: CATSRDRTDNQPQHF. The CDR3 nucleotides are TGTGCCACCAGCAGAGATAGGACAGACAATCAGCCCCAGCATTTT.

In this sample, this clonotype turned up many times. The chain recombines TRBV6-5 with TRBJ2-7; D not resolved. Germline V CDR1 and CDR2: MNHEY, SVGAGI. V was shortened by 0 bases and J by 5 bases, with 14 bases between the two germline ends. CDR3 size: 15 residues. The CDR3 is CASSYSGIDGNEQYF. In DNA, the CDR3 is TGTGCCAGCAGTTACTCAGGGATAGACGGCAACGAGCAGTACTTC.

This clonotype has a count of ten or more. The chain carries TRBV2 and TRBJ2-2; no reliable D call. Between the trimmed V and J ends, which lost 3 bases and 8 bases, there was a span of 7 bases. Germline V gene data show CDR1 as SNHLY and CDR2 as FYNNEI. The CDR3 totals 12 residues. Written as DNA, the CDR3 is TGTGCCAGCAGTGACGGGCAGGGGGAGCTGTTTTTT. Protein sequence: CASSDGQGELFF.

Many counts were recorded for this clonotype. This chain's CDR3 is CASSFKTSGSGAGELFF. Here the CDR3 DNA reads TGTGCCAGCAGCTTCAAGACTAGCGGGAGTGGGGCCGGGGAGCTGTTTTTT. This chain uses TRBV11-1 with TRBJ2-2; 12 positions match TRBD2. After removal of 3 bases from V and 6 bases from J, the junction contained 8 bases not matched to a gene. This CDR3 is built from 17 residues. Germline V gene data show CDR1 as SGHAT and CDR2 as FQDESV (reference sequence).

This clonotype was seen only a few times. V gene TRBV5-1 combines with J gene TRBJ2-7, with a possible D match to TRBD2 (8 bases). Germline V lookup: CDR1 SGHRS, CDR2 YFSETQ. The CDR3 is 15 amino acids. V was shortened by 4 bases and J by 4 bases, with 18 bases between the two germline ends. This CDR3 reads CASSPFREGAYEQYF. In nucleotides, the CDR3 is TGCGCCAGCAGCCCCTTTCGGGAGGGGGCATACGAGCAGTACTTC.

This clonotype has a count of ten or more. The gene calls are TRBV6-1 and TRBJ1-6; a possible D gene is TRBD1 (6 bases). The germline CDR1 and CDR2 sequences are MNHNS and SASEGT. The CDR3 has 12 residues. V was trimmed by 6 bases and J by 8 bases, leaving 8 bases between them. The CDR3 DNA follows: TGTGCCAGCAGGGCAGGGGATTCACCCCTCCACTTT. Its protein product is CASRAGDSPLHF.

This clonotype was seen repeatedly, ten times or more. The rearrangement links TRBV30 to TRBJ2-4; D gene ambiguous. This CDR3 comprises 14 residues. Germline-derived CDR1 and CDR2 are GTSNPN and SVGIG (reference sequence). V lost 3 bases and J 8 bases, leaving 17 bases between the germline ends. Written as DNA, the CDR3 is TGTGCCTGGAGCACCCGGGCCTCTCAAGACATTCAGTACTTC. As protein: CAWSTRASQDIQYF.

In this sample, this clonotype turned up many times. This chain links TRBV20-1 with TRBJ2-7; D unclear. V lost 1 base to trimming and J lost 0 bases, with 4 bases between them. CDR1 DFQATT and CDR2 SNEGSKA come from the germline V gene (reference sequence). This CDR3 spans 12 amino acids. The CDR3 spells CSARVRSYEQYF. CDR3 in DNA: TGCAGTGCTAGAGTGCGCTCCTACGAGCAGTACTTC.

This clonotype was seen at least ten times. The CDR3 DNA is TGTGCCAGTAATCAAGGACAGGGGGGGGGTTCGAACACTGAAGCTTTCTTT. Translated, it gives CASNQGQGGGSNTEAFF. This chain uses TRBV19 with TRBJ1-1, with 10 bases that match TRBD1. The trim removed 7 bases at V and 1 base at J, leaving 12 bases unmatched. The CDR3 has 17 amino acids. Germline CDR1 is LNHDA and CDR2 is SQIVND (reference sequence).

This clonotype was seen repeatedly, ten times or more. This sequence joins TRBV28 and TRBJ1-5; TRBD1 agrees at 8 bases. V gave up 6 bases and J gave up 4 bases; unmatched junction bases: 5. Germline-derived CDR1 and CDR2 are MDHEN and SYDVKM. The CDR3 contains 14 residues. The chain's CDR3 is CASRQGGLNQPQHF. As DNA, the CDR3 is TGTGCCAGCAGACAGGGGGGCCTTAATCAGCCCCAGCATTTT.

This clonotype was counted at least ten times. The chain joins TRBV28 to TRBJ1-2, with TRBD1 as a possible D gene (6 bases). V gave up 5 bases and J gave up 5 bases, with 12 bases separating them. Germline-derived CDR1 and CDR2 are MDHEN and SYDVKM. The CDR3 length is 13 residues. In nucleotides, the CDR3 is TGTGCCAGCAGTCCCCCAGGGGTATATGGCTACACCTTC. It yields the protein CASSPPGVYGYTF.

This clonotype was counted many times. The chain is built from TRBV2 and TRBJ2-5; TRBD1 is a possible D gene (6 bases). Trimming took 3 bases from V and 5 from J, leaving 13 bases between them. Germline-derived CDR1 and CDR2 are SNHLY and FYNNEI. This CDR3 has 14 amino acids. The CDR3 sequence is CASSEDQGPETQYF. CDR3 DNA sequence: TGTGCCAGCAGTGAGGATCAGGGGCCCGAGACCCAGTACTTC.

J is TRBJ2-2 and V is TRBV11-2; the match to TRBD1 covers 7 bases. The V and J ends lost 5 bases and 6 bases, in that order; junction bases with no gene match: 15. The germline V gene encodes CDR1 SGHAT and CDR2 FQNNGV. This CDR3 comprises 17 residues. The CDR3 DNA reads as TGTGCCAGCAGCACCTCATACGGCATGCAGGGGGCCGGGGAGCTGTTTTTT. This translates into CASSTSYGMQGAGELFF.

This clonotype was counted many times. The chain recombines TRBV29-1 with TRBJ1-1; D not resolved. Trimming removed 0 bases at V and 0 bases at J, with 5 bases between. The CDR3 is 13 residues long. CDR1 and CDR2 (germline): SQVTM, ANQGSEA. The CDR3 reads CSVEDTMNTEAFF. The CDR3 DNA reads TGCAGCGTTGAAGACACGATGAACACTGAAGCTTTCTTT.

The chain links TRBV2 to TRBJ1-2; perhaps TRBD1 as D (5 bases). The ends were cut back, 3 bases at V and 8 bases at J, with 19 bases in the middle. CDR1 and CDR2 from the germline V gene are SNHLY and FYNNEI. This CDR3 contains 15 residues. The CDR3 here is CASSEEVGGIKGYTF. Written as DNA, the CDR3 is TGTGCCAGCAGTGAGGAGGTGGGGGGGATAAAAGGCTACACCTTC.

The rearrangement uses TRBV2 and TRBJ2-7, with D possibly matching TRBD2 (5 bases). V was pared by 5 bases and J by 7 bases, with 15 bases between. Germline CDR1 is SNHLY and CDR2 is FYNNEI. The CDR3 covers 13 residues. CDR3 loop: CASSIEGAREQYF. CDR3 coding DNA: TGTGCCAGCAGTATAGAGGGAGCAAGGGAGCAGTACTTC.

The chain combines TRBV12-3 or TRBV12-4 with TRBJ1-1; 7 bases match TRBD1. CDR3 length equals 12 residues. The ends lost 7 bases at V and 4 bases at J; junction bases unmatched: 3. The CDR3 nucleotides are TGTGCCAGCACAGAGGGGGCCACTGAAGCTTTCTTT. This encodes CASTEGATEAFF.

This clonotype was seen repeatedly, ten times or more. This rearrangement joins TRBV6-1 to TRBJ2-7; 9 bases are shared with TRBD1. J gave up 7 bases and V 6 bases, and 10 bases lay outside the gene matches. The CDR3 covers 14 residues. Germline V gene lookup returns CDR1 MNHNS and CDR2 SASEGT. CDR3: CASSLGQGRLEQYF. CDR3 in DNA: TGTGCCAGCAGCCTAGGACAGGGGCGGTTAGAGCAGTACTTC.

This clonotype was observed at least ten times. The chain combines TRBV7-2 with TRBJ1-2; 10 positions match TRBD1. This CDR3 contains 15 residues. The germline CDR1 and CDR2 sequences are SGHTA and FQGNSA. The junction had 9 bases not matched to a gene; V was cut back by 5 bases and J by 6 bases. CDR3 sequence (DNA): TGTGCCAGCAGCACCCGACCGGGACAGGGGCATGGCTACACCTTC. It specifies CASSTRPGQGHGYTF.

This clonotype appeared many times. This sequence joins TRBV6-2 or TRBV6-3 and TRBJ1-2; 8 nucleotides align to TRBD1. Germline V gene lookup returns CDR1 MNHEY and CDR2 SVGEGT. The CDR3 is 13 amino acids. Trimming removed 8 bases from V and 4 bases from J; junction bases left unmatched: 6. In DNA form, the CDR3 reads TGTGCCAGCGGAAGGACAGGGCTCTATGGCTACACCTTC. Its protein product is CASGRTGLYGYTF.